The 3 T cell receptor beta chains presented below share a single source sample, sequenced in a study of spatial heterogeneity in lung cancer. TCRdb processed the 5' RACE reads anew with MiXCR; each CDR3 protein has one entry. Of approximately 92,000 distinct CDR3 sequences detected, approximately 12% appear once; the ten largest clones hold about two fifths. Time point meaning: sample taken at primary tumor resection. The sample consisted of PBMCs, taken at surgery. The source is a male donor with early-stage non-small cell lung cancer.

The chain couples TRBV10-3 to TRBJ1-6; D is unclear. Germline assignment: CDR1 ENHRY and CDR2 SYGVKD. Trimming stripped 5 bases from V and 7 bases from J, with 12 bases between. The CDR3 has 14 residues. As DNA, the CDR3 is TGTGCCATCAGTCAGGACCGATTAAATTCACCCCTCCACTTT. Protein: CAISQDRLNSPLHF.

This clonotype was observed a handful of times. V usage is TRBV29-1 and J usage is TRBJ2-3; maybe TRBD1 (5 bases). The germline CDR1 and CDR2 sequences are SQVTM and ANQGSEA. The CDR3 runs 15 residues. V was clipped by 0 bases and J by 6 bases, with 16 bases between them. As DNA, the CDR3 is TGCAGCGTTGAAGATAGGACAAGCCCGCGGGATACGCAGTATTTT. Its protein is CSVEDRTSPRDTQYF.

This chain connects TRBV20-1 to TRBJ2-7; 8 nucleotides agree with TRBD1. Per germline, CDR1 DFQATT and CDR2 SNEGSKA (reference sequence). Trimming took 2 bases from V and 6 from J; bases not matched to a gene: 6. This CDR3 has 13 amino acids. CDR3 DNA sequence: TGCAGTGCTAGAATAGTCGGGACAGGCGAGCAGTACTTC. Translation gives CSARIVGTGEQYF.